The clone carrying this TCR beta chain came up a few times. Its antigen is as yet unknown. This sample was taken from a study of blood T cells in healthy people across ages. Germline loops: CDR1 ENHRY, CDR2 SYGVKD. Germline trimming cut 7 bases from V and 4 bases from J; bases unmatched to any gene: 7. The CDR3 consists of 14 residues. Through a sample-barcoded 5' primer and a J-beta primer mix, a second PCR was run for about 7 to 12 cycles. MiXCR, run by TCRdb on the 5' RACE reads, gives a single entry per CDR3 protein. The profile shows around 1.5 million distinct CDR3 sequences, 42% of them singletons. In each sample, at least 6.5 million PBMCs were isolated. Study results and limitations: Long-lived donors exceeded aged donors in naive CD4+ cells and diversity. Per million T cells, TCR beta diversity dropped about linearly as age rose.

The rearrangement links TRBV10-3 to TRBJ2-5; 9 bases align to TRBD1. This TCR came from a woman aged 18 to 35 in good health. Specimen: blood. The CDR3 protein is CAIKGTGQRETQYF. The CDR3, as DNA: TGTGCCATCAAGGGGACAGGGCAGAGAGAGACCCAGTACTTC.